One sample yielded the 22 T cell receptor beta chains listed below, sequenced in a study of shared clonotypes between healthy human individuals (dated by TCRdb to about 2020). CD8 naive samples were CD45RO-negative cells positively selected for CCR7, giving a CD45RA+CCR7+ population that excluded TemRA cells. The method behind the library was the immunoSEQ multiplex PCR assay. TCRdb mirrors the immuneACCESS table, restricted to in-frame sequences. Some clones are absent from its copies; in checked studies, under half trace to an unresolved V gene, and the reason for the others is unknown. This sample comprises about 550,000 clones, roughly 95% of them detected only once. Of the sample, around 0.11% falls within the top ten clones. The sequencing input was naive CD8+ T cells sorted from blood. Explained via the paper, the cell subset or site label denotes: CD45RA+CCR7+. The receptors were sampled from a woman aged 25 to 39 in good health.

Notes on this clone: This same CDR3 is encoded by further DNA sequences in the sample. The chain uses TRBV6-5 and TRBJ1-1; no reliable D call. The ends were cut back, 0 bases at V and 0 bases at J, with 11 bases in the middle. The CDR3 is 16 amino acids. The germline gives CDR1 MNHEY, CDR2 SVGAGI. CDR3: CASSYSLTAMNTEAFF. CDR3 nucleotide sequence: TGTGCCAGCAGTTACTCCTTAACAGCCATGAACACTGAAGCTTTCTTT.

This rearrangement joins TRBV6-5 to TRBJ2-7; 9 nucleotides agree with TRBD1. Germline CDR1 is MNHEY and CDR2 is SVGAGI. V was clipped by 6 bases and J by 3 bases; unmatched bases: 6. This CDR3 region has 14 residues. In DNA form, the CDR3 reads TGTGCCAGCAGACCCGGGACAGGGATCTACGAGCAGTACTTC. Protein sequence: CASRPGTGIYEQYF.

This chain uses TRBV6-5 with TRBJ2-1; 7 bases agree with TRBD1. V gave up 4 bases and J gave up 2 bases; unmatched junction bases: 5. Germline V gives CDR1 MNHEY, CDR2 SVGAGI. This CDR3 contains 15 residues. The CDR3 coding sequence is TGTGCCAGCAGTTCGGGACAGACTACCTACAATGAGCAGTTCTTC. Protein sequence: CASSSGQTTYNEQFF.

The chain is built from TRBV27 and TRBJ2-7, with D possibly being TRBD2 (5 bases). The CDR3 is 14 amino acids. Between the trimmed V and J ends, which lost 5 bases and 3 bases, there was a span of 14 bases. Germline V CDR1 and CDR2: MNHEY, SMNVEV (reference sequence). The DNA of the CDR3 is TGTGCCAGCAGTCCGGGTGATGGAGGCTACGAGCAGTACTTC. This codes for CASSPGDGGYEQYF.

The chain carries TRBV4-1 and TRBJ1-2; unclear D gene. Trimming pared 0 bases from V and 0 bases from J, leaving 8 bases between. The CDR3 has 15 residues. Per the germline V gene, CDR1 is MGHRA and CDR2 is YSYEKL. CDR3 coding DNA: TGCGCCAGCAGCCAAGATTCGTCAGCTAACTATGGCTACACCTTC. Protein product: CASSQDSSANYGYTF.

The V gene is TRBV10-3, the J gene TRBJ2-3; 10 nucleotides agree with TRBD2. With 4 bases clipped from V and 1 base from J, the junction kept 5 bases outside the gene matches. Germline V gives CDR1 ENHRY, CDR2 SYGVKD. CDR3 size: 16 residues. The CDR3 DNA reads TGTGCCATCAGTGGACCTAGCGGGGGAGGCACAGATACGCAGTATTTT. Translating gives CAISGPSGGGTDTQYF.

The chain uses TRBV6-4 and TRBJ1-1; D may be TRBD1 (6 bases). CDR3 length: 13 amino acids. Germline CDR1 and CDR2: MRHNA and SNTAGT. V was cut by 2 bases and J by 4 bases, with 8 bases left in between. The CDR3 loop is CASSDGDITEAFF. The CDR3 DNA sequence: TGTGCCAGCAGTGACGGGGACATCACTGAAGCTTTCTTT.

CDR3 region: CASSEREVGYSSTDTQYF. For the CDR3, the DNA is TGCGCCAGCAGTGAGAGGGAGGTCGGGTACTCTAGCACAGATACGCAGTATTTT. The chain employs TRBV10-1 and TRBJ2-3; TRBD2 is a possible D gene (6 bases). This CDR3 spans 18 amino acids. The V end was cut by 2 bases, the J end by 0 bases, with 18 bases between. CDR1 WNHNN and CDR2 SYGVQD come from the germline V gene (reference sequence).

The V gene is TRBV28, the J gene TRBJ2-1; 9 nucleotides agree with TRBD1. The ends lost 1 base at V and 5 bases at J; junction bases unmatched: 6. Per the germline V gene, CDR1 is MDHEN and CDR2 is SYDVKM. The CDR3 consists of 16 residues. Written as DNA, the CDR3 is TGTGCCAGCAGTTTATACAGGGGGCGCCTTAACAATGAGCAGTTCTTC. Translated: CASSLYRGRLNNEQFF.

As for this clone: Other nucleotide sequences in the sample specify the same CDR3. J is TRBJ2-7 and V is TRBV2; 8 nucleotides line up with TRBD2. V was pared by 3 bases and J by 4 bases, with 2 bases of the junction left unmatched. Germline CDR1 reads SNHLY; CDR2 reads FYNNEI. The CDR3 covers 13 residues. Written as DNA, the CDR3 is TGTGCCAGCAGTGAGGGACTAGGGTACGAGCAGTACTTC. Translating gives CASSEGLGYEQYF.

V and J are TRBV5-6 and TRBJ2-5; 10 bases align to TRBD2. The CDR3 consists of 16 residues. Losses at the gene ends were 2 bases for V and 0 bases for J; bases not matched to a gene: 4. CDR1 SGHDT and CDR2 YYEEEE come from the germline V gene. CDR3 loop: CASSFSLAGYQETQYF. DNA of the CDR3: TGTGCCAGCAGCTTTTCACTAGCGGGGTACCAAGAGACCCAGTACTTC.

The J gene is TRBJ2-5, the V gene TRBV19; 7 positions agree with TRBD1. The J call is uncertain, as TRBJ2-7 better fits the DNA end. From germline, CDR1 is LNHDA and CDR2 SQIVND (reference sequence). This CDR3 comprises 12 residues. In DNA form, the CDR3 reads TGTGCCAGTAGGGGGACAGCCTACGAGCAGTACTTC. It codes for CASRGTAYEQYF.

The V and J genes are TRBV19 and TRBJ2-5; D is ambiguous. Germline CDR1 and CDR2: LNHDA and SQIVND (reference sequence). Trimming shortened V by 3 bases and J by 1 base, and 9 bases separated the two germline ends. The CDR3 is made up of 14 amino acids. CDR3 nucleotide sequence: TGTGCCAGTAGTATGGAGTGGGCCCAAGAGACCCAGTACTTC. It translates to CASSMEWAQETQYF.

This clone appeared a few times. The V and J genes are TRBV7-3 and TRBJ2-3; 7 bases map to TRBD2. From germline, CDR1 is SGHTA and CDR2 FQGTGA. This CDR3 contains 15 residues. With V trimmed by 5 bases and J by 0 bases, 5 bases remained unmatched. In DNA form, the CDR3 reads TGTGCCAGCAGCCGGGCTAGCGGTAGCACAGATACGCAGTATTTT. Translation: CASSRASGSTDTQYF.

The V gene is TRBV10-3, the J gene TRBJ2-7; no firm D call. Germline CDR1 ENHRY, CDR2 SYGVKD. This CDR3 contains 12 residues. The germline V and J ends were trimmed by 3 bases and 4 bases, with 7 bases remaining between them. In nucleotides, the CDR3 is TGTGCCATCAGTGACCCTTTGTACGAGCAGTACTTC. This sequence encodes CAISDPLYEQYF.

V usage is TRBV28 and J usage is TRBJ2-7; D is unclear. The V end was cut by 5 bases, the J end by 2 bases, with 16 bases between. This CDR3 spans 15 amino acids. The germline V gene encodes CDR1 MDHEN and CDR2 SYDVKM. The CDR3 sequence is CASSVMVGPTYEQYF. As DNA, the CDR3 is TGTGCCAGCAGTGTTATGGTTGGGCCTACCTACGAGCAGTACTTC.

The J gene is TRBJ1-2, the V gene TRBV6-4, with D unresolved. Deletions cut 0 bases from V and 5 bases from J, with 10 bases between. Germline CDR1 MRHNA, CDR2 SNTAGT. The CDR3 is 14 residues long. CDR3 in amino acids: CASSDSAGRYGYTF. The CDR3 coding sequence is TGTGCCAGCAGTGACTCAGCAGGACGGTATGGCTACACCTTC.

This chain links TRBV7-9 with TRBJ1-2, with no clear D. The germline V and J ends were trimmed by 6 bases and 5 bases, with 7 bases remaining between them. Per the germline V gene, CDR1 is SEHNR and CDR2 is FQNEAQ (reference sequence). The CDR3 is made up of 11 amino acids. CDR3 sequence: CASRRSYGYTF. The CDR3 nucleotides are TGTGCCAGCAGGCGGAGTTATGGCTACACCTTC.

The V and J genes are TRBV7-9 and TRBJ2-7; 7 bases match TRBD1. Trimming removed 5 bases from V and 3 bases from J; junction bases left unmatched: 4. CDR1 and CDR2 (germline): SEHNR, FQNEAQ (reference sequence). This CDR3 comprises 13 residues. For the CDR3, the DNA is TGTGCCAGCAGCCACCGACAGGGCTACGAGCAGTACTTC. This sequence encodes CASSHRQGYEQYF.

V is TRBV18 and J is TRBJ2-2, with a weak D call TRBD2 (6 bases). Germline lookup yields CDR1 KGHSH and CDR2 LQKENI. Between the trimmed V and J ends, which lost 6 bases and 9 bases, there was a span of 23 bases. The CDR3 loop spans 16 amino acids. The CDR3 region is CASSFVARGGDRELFF. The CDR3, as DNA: TGTGCCAGCTCTTTCGTAGCGCGAGGAGGGGACCGGGAGCTGTTTTTT. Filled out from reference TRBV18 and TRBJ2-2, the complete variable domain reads NAGVMQNPRHLVRRRGQEARLRCSPMKGHSHVYWYRQLPEEGLKFMVYLQKENIIDESGMPKERFSAEFPKEGPSILRIQQVVRGDSAAYFCASSFVARGGDRELFFGEGSRLTVL.

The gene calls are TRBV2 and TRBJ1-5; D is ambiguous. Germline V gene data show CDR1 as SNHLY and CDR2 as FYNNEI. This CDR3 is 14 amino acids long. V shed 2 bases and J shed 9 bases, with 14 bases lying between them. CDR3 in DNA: TGTGCCAGCAGTGAATCGGACGGGCAAGGGCCCCAGCATTTT. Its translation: CASSESDGQGPQHF. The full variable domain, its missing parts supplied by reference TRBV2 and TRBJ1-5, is EPEVTQTPSHQVTQMGQEVILRCVPISNHLYFYWYRQILGQKVEFLVSFYNNEISEKSEIFDDQFSVERPDGSNFTLKIRSTKLEDSAMYFCASSESDGQGPQHFGDGTRLSIL.

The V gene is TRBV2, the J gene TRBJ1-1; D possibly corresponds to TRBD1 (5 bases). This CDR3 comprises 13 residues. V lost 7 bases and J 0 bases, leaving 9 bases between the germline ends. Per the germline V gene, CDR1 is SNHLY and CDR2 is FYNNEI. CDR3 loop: CASTGSMNTEAFF. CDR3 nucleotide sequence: TGTGCCAGCACAGGGTCCATGAACACTGAAGCTTTCTTT.